This T cell receptor beta chain came from a study of cytomegalovirus exposure and HLA in healthy donors. The CDR3 is 14 amino acids. Germline CDR1 reads SEHNR; CDR2 reads FQNEAQ (reference sequence). V was trimmed by 1 base and J by 6 bases, leaving 9 bases between them. The assay was immunoSEQ multiplex PCR, and TCRdb's table has in-frame clones only and misses some. The sample has roughly 75,000 clones, approximately 96% seen once. This chain connects TRBV7-9 to TRBJ2-2; D gene uncertain. The clonotype was recovered from a man younger than 35 in good health and CMV-seropositive. The sample was PBMCs. The CDR3 nucleotides are TGTGCCAGCAGCTTAGTCTACCCCCCCGGGGAGCTGTTTTTT. This translates into CASSLVYPPGELFF.